A single T cell receptor (beta chain) is shown here with its context. This CDR3 has 14 amino acids. The V and J ends lost 1 base and 3 bases respectively, with 7 bases between them. The germline V gene has CDR1 KGHSH and CDR2 LQKENI. This sample was taken from a study of radiotherapy plus CTLA-4 blockade in lung cancer. Profiling relied on immunoSEQ multiplex PCR, and the TCRdb table lists in-frame clones only, not all of them. The sample has 70,000 to 95,000 clones, roughly four fifths seen once. This sample comprised peripheral blood, obtained from a patient treated with radiotherapy plus ipilimumab. This receptor was identified in a human donor with non-small cell lung cancer that progressed on radiotherapy plus ipilimumab. J is TRBJ2-1 and V is TRBV18; the D gene is possibly TRBD2 (5 bases). The CDR3 nucleotides read TGTGCCAGCTCACCACGAGGGAACTACAATGAGCAGTTCTTC. The encoded protein is CASSPRGNYNEQFF. Full variable domain (missing parts from reference TRBV18 and TRBJ2-1): NAGVMQNPRHLVRRRGQEARLRCSPMKGHSHVYWYRQLPEEGLKFMVYLQKENIIDESGMPKERFSAEFPKEGPSILRIQQVVRGDSAAYFCASSPRGNYNEQFFGPGTRLTVL.